A single sample gave rise to the 24 T cell receptor beta chains below, sequenced in a study of T cells after yellow fever vaccination. TCRdb re-called the 5' RACE reads with MiXCR, one entry per CDR3 protein. The repertoire includes a few hundred thousand distinct CDR3 sequences, about 7.1% of them detected once, and roughly 0.93% sits in the top ten. The sample consisted of CD4+ T cells sorted from PBMCs, taken 15 days after the yellow fever booster vaccination. All receptors come from a man aged 25 to 40 who received the YFV17D yellow fever vaccine.

The chain recombines TRBV9 with TRBJ2-5, with TRBD2 as a possible D gene (7 bases). V was clipped by 3 bases and J by 0 bases, with 18 bases between them. Per the germline V gene, CDR1 is SGDLS and CDR2 is YYNGEE. This CDR3 spans 17 amino acids. CDR3 protein: CASSAPRGALNQETQYF. In nucleotides, the CDR3 is TGTGCCAGCAGCGCCCCCCGGGGGGCGTTAAACCAAGAGACCCAGTACTTC.

The rearrangement links TRBV20-1 to TRBJ1-5, with D possibly matching TRBD1 (5 bases). V was clipped by 3 bases and J by 4 bases, with 13 bases between them. Germline assignment: CDR1 DFQATT and CDR2 SNEGSKA (reference sequence). The length of the CDR3 is 14 residues. CDR3 sequence: CSASKGPVNQPQHF. Written as DNA, the CDR3 is TGCAGTGCTAGTAAGGGGCCCGTTAATCAGCCCCAGCATTTT.

Notes on this clonotype: The germline gene is not matched at one end of the junction; a read error may be the cause. The chain employs TRBV18 and TRBJ1-4; D call uncertain. CDR1 and CDR2 from the germline V gene are KGHSH and LQKENI. CDR3 size: 17 residues. DNA for the CDR3: TGTGCCATCTCACCAAACACAGTCCCTGCAACTAATGAAAAACTGTTTTTT. This translates into CAISPNTVPATNEKLFF.

The chain uses TRBV5-1 and TRBJ2-2, with a weak D call TRBD2 (6 bases). Trimming cost V 2 bases and J 3 bases, with 11 bases left between them. This CDR3 contains 15 residues. Germline V gene data show CDR1 as SGHRS and CDR2 as YFSETQ. The CDR3 nucleotides read TGCGCCAGCAGCTTCAACGGGAGAGACACCGGGGAGCTGTTTTTT. This gives the protein CASSFNGRDTGELFF.

This clonotype was detected only a few times. The CDR3 region has the DNA TGTGCCTGGAGTGTACGTGACGCAGACTCCTACGAGCAGTACTTC. Its translation is CAWSVRDADSYEQYF. The J gene is TRBJ2-7, the V gene TRBV30, with D hard to call. The V gene's germline CDR1 is GTSNPN and CDR2 SVGIG (reference sequence). The germline V and J ends were trimmed by 0 bases and 0 bases, with 12 bases remaining between them. The CDR3 has 15 amino acids.

This clonotype was counted only a few times. This chain uses TRBV7-9 with TRBJ2-7; 14 positions match TRBD2. CDR3 length equals 15 residues. V dropped 3 bases and J dropped 7; count of bases not matched to a gene: 5. Germline CDR1 SEHNR, CDR2 FQNEAQ (reference sequence). The CDR3 sequence is CASSFGLAGGKEQYF. For the CDR3, the DNA is TGTGCCAGCAGCTTTGGACTAGCGGGAGGTAAAGAGCAGTACTTC.

This clonotype was seen many times. V and J are TRBV12-3 or TRBV12-4 and TRBJ1-5; 8 bases are a match to TRBD1. The CDR3 is 16 amino acids. The J segment lost 6 bases and the V segment lost 2 bases, leaving 9 bases of the junction unmatched. DNA for the CDR3: TGTGCCAGCAGTTTATCGTCTCAGGGGGCGGTTCAGCCCCAGCATTTT. This encodes CASSLSSQGAVQPQHF.

V gene TRBV5-1 combines with J gene TRBJ1-6, with TRBD1 matching over 9 bases. The V gene end was trimmed by 4 bases and the J gene end by 7 bases; junction bases not matched to a gene: 6. Germline V gives CDR1 SGHRS, CDR2 YFSETQ. The CDR3 is 15 residues long. CDR3 loop: CASSQQGAENSPLHF. CDR3 DNA: TGCGCCAGCAGCCAACAGGGGGCGGAGAATTCACCCCTCCACTTT.

A word on this clonotype: It is unclear where the CDR3 begins or ends on the DNA, so no DNA is shown, and the CDR3 is as TCRdb lists it. The chain employs TRBV12-3 or TRBV12-4 and TRBJ1-5; the D call of TRBD1 is as the table states it, not checked on the DNA. Ends included, the CDR3 has 13 residues. CDR3: CASSSSGVQPQHF.

This clonotype was observed a few times. The chain couples TRBV7-2 to TRBJ1-4; TRBD1 might be the D (6 bases). Germline-derived CDR1 and CDR2 are SGHTA and FQGNSA. Trimming removed 4 bases at V and 0 bases at J, with 9 bases between. The CDR3 has 15 residues. The CDR3 DNA reads TGTGCCAGCAGCTGGACAGAGGCAACTAATGAAAAACTGTTTTTT. This translates into CASSWTEATNEKLFF.

The V and J genes are TRBV9 and TRBJ2-2; D perhaps matches TRBD2 (6 bases). The CDR3 consists of 14 residues. Germline CDR1 reads SGDLS; CDR2 reads YYNGEE. V lost 1 base and J lost 7, with 11 bases in between. CDR3 nucleotide sequence: TGTGCCAGCAGCGTATCCGTAGCGGTCGGGGAGCTGTTTTTT. Protein: CASSVSVAVGELFF.

The gene calls are TRBV5-1 and TRBJ2-1; 14 bases are shared with TRBD2. The CDR3 spans 20 residues. The germline V gene encodes CDR1 SGHRS and CDR2 YFSETQ. Trimming at V came to 2 bases and at J to 1 base, leaving 11 bases not matched to a gene. The CDR3 DNA reads as TGCGCCAGCAGCTTATACCTCGGGACTAGCGGGAGAGCGTCCTACAATGAGCAGTTCTTC. It yields the protein CASSLYLGTSGRASYNEQFF.

This clonotype was counted a few times. V usage is TRBV2 and J usage is TRBJ1-3; 8 positions match TRBD1. Germline loops: CDR1 SNHLY, CDR2 FYNNEI. Unmatched junction bases numbered 4, after V lost 8 bases and J lost 1 base. The CDR3 spans 14 residues. CDR3 sequence reads: CASQDRVSGNTIYF. CDR3 bases: TGTGCCAGCCAGGACAGGGTATCTGGAAACACCATATATTTT.

The chain combines TRBV7-9 with TRBJ2-5; a weak D match, TRBD1 (5 bases). The germline V and J ends were trimmed by 5 bases and 6 bases, with 10 bases remaining between them. Germline V gene sequence: CDR1 SEHNR, CDR2 FQNEAQ (reference sequence). CDR3 length: 12 residues. The CDR3 region is CASSASGKTQYF. Here the CDR3 DNA reads TGTGCCAGCAGCGCCTCAGGGAAGACCCAGTACTTC.

This clonotype came up many times. This rearrangement joins TRBV19 to TRBJ2-3; possible D gene TRBD2, 5 bases. The germline gives CDR1 LNHDA, CDR2 SQIVND (reference sequence). The CDR3 runs to 16 residues. V was clipped by 5 bases and J by 3 bases, with 18 bases between them. In nucleotides, the CDR3 is TGTGCCAGTAGTCGACGGGAACGAGTAGGTACAGATACGCAGTATTTT. As protein: CASSRRERVGTDTQYF.

This clonotype was counted only a few times. The CDR3 loop reads CATTGRQGSYNEQFF. CDR3 DNA sequence: TGTGCCACCACTGGTCGGCAGGGCTCCTACAATGAGCAGTTCTTC. The genes are TRBV6-2 or TRBV6-3 and TRBJ2-1; D may be TRBD1 (5 bases). This CDR3 has 15 residues. The ends were cut back, 10 bases at V and 0 bases at J, with 16 bases in the middle. Germline V CDR1 and CDR2: MNHEY, SVGEGT.

This clonotype has at least ten counts. This sequence joins TRBV12-3 or TRBV12-4 and TRBJ1-1; D unclear. The CDR3 loop spans 15 amino acids. Trimming took 1 base from V and 1 from J, leaving 10 bases between them. CDR3 sequence reads: CASSLGQARNTEAFF. Here the CDR3 DNA reads TGTGCCAGCAGTTTAGGGCAGGCCCGGAACACTGAAGCTTTCTTT.

J is TRBJ2-4 and V is TRBV24-1, with D possibly TRBD2 on 6 matching bases. The V gene lost 3 bases and the J gene lost 3 bases, with 17 bases spanning the gap. Germline CDR1 reads KGHDR; CDR2 reads SFDVKD. This CDR3 is built from 17 residues. This CDR3 is CATSDPTSGGGKNIQYF. The DNA of the CDR3 is TGTGCCACCAGTGATCCTACCTCCGGGGGTGGCAAAAACATTCAGTACTTC.

This clonotype has a handful of counts. This chain connects TRBV20-1 to TRBJ1-3; D is unresolved. V lost 2 bases and J 0 bases, leaving 20 bases between the germline ends. This CDR3 comprises 18 residues. Germline V gene lookup returns CDR1 DFQATT and CDR2 SNEGSKA (reference sequence). In DNA form, the CDR3 reads TGCAGTGCTAGATCCCTTGCAGGCTCGCCCTTCTCTGGAAACACCATATATTTT. Its translation: CSARSLAGSPFSGNTIYF.

The chain employs TRBV20-1 and TRBJ2-1; tentative D call: TRBD2 (6 bases). The CDR3 is made up of 10 amino acids. Germline V lookup: CDR1 DFQATT, CDR2 SNEGSKA (reference sequence). V lost 3 bases and J lost 9, with 6 bases in between. The CDR3 DNA sequence: TGCAGTGCTAGCGGGAGTGAGCAGTTCTTC. Residues: CSASGSEQFF.

This clonotype has a handful of counts. This rearrangement joins TRBV30 to TRBJ2-3; D may be TRBD2 (7 bases). Germline V lookup: CDR1 GTSNPN, CDR2 SVGIG (reference sequence). This CDR3 has 13 residues. Trimming took off 5 bases at V and 4 bases at J, with 13 bases between the two ends. In DNA, the CDR3 is TGTGCCTGGGGAGGGGGAGGGGCAGATACGCAGTATTTT. This gives the protein CAWGGGGADTQYF. Variable domain in full (rest from reference TRBV30 and TRBJ2-3): SQTIHQWPATLVQPVGSPLSLECTVEGTSNPNLYWYRQAAGRGLQLLFYSVGIGQISSEVPQNLSASRPQDRQFILSSKKLLLSDSGFYLCAWGGGGADTQYFGPGTRLTVL.

The rearrangement links TRBV9 to TRBJ2-3; 12 bases map to TRBD2. CDR3 length: 16 amino acids. Germline-derived CDR1 and CDR2 are SGDLS and YYNGEE. V shed 4 bases, J shed 3 bases, and the junction held 6 bases outside the gene matches. The CDR3 region is CASSSRTSGTTDTQYF. CDR3 DNA: TGTGCCAGCAGCTCCAGGACTAGCGGGACAACAGATACGCAGTATTTT.

This clonotype was found many times. The chain's CDR3 is CASSFTRQQETQYF. The CDR3 DNA follows: TGCGCCAGCAGCTTCACGCGACAGCAAGAGACCCAGTACTTC. The genes are TRBV5-1 and TRBJ2-5; maybe TRBD1 (5 bases). Germline lookup yields CDR1 SGHRS and CDR2 YFSETQ. Deletions cut 2 bases from V and 2 bases from J, with 10 bases between. The CDR3 consists of 14 residues.

The V call is TRBV6-1, the J call TRBJ2-7; 10 bases map to TRBD2. CDR3 size: 14 residues. The germline V gene has CDR1 MNHNS and CDR2 SASEGT. Germline trimming cut 10 bases from V and 1 base from J; bases unmatched to any gene: 7. The CDR3 DNA follows: TGTGCCATCCCGTTGACTAGCGGGTCCTACGAGCAGTACTTC. Amino acid sequence: CAIPLTSGSYEQYF.